This T cell receptor (beta chain) is drawn from a study of blood T cell repertoires in COVID-19. The CDR3 runs 18 residues. Per germline, CDR1 LNHDA and CDR2 SQIVND (reference sequence). The V end lost 2 bases, the J end lost 0 bases, and 19 bases lay between the germline ends. The protocol was immunoSEQ multiplex PCR, while the TCRdb copy is restricted to in-frame clones and leaves out a portion. Seen here are roughly 160,000 clones, 88% observed once, and the top ten hold 2% to 2.5%. This rearrangement joins TRBV19 to TRBJ1-1; D might be TRBD1 (6 bases). The sequenced sample was peripheral blood. This clonotype was sampled from a man aged 45 to 65 who had recovered from COVID-19. The CDR3 DNA reads TGTGCCAGTAGTATAAAATTCCCCTGGGACACTATGAACACTGAAGCTTTCTTT. Residues: CASSIKFPWDTMNTEAFF.